The 13 T cell receptor beta chains below were found in one sample sequenced in a study of cytomegalovirus exposure and HLA in healthy donors. Profiled with immunoSEQ multiplex PCR; TCRdb holds only in-frame clones, not every one. Of about 98,000 clones listed, roughly nine tenths were seen once; the top ten hold 3.5% to 5%. The sequenced material came from PBMCs. These TCRs come from a woman aged 25 to 39 in good health and CMV-seronegative.

J is TRBJ2-7 and V is TRBV5-1; a possible D gene is TRBD2 (5 bases). CDR3 size: 15 residues. Germline CDR1 is SGHRS and CDR2 is YFSETQ. With 1 base removed from V and 5 bases from J, the gap between germline ends came to 16 bases. The CDR3 loop reads CASSLRLGSTHEQYF. The DNA of the CDR3 is TGCGCCAGCAGCTTGCGCCTTGGGAGTACCCACGAGCAGTACTTC.

The chain has TRBV9 and TRBJ2-2, with D possibly TRBD2 on 5 matching bases. The CDR3 has 16 amino acids. Trimming removed 0 bases at V and 2 bases at J, with 11 bases between. CDR1 SGDLS and CDR2 YYNGEE come from the germline V gene. The DNA for the CDR3 is TGTGCCAGCAGCGTAGGGAGCGGAATTAACACCGGGGAGCTGTTTTTT. Its protein product is CASSVGSGINTGELFF.

CDR3 region: CASSVGTGVNEQFF. The CDR3 bases are TGTGCCAGCAGCGTAGGGACAGGGGTCAATGAGCAGTTCTTC. The genes are TRBV9 and TRBJ2-1; TRBD1 matches 9 bases. Germline-derived CDR1 and CDR2 are SGDLS and YYNGEE. The trim removed 0 bases at V and 6 bases at J, leaving 1 base unmatched. CDR3 length equals 14 residues. Full variable domain (outside the CDR3, taken from reference TRBV9 and TRBJ2-1): DSGVTQTPKHLITATGQRVTLRCSPRSGDLSVYWYQQSLDQGLQFLIQYYNGEERAKGNILERFSAQQFPDLHSELNLSSLELGDSALYFCASSVGTGVNEQFFGPGTRLTVL.

The rearrangement links TRBV7-9 to TRBJ2-3; 7 bases agree with TRBD1. Per germline, CDR1 SEHNR and CDR2 FQNEAQ (reference sequence). The CDR3 spans 14 residues. The V gene end was trimmed by 1 base and the J gene end by 4 bases; junction bases not matched to a gene: 2. Here the CDR3 reads CASSLEGGADTQYF. As DNA, the CDR3 is TGTGCCAGCAGCTTAGAAGGGGGCGCAGATACGCAGTATTTT.

The J gene is TRBJ1-1, the V gene TRBV6-4; D not certain. Germline V lookup: CDR1 MRHNA, CDR2 SNTAGT. This CDR3 contains 13 residues. V shed 4 bases and J shed 5 bases, with 11 bases lying between them. CDR3 amino acids: CASSAEVGTEAFF. In DNA form, the CDR3 reads TGTGCCAGCAGTGCTGAGGTTGGAACTGAAGCTTTCTTT.

Remarks on this clone: The junction departs from the called germline gene at one end, perhaps through a read error. V usage is TRBV7-7 and J usage is TRBJ2-2; TRBD2 is a possible D gene (7 bases). Germline CDR1 reads SSHAT; CDR2 reads FNYEAQ (reference sequence). The CDR3 is 15 residues long. Written as DNA, the CDR3 is TGTGCTAGCAGCTTAAAGGGGGGGACTCCCGGGGAGCTGTTTTTT. Translating it yields CASSLKGGTPGELFF.

The V gene is TRBV11-2, the J gene TRBJ1-2; TRBD1 aligns across 7 bases. Germline values: CDR1 SGHAT, CDR2 FQNNGV. The ends lost 0 bases at V and 5 bases at J; junction bases unmatched: 3. The CDR3 runs 14 residues. The DNA of the CDR3 is TGTGCCAGCAGCTTAGACGGGACAGCATATGGCTACACCTTC. It encodes CASSLDGTAYGYTF.

This clone was recorded only once. This rearrangement joins TRBV19 to TRBJ1-2; D is possibly TRBD1 (5 bases). The CDR3 is 14 residues long. Germline lookup yields CDR1 LNHDA and CDR2 SQIVND (reference sequence). Between the trimmed V and J ends, which lost 7 bases and 0 bases, there was a span of 12 bases. In DNA, the CDR3 is TGTGCCAGTATCACGCAGGGCCCTAACTATGGCTACACCTTC. Translating it yields CASITQGPNYGYTF. Looking up the rest from reference TRBV19 and TRBJ1-2 gives the full variable domain: DGGITQSPKYLFRKEGQNVTLSCEQNLNHDAMYWYRQDPGQGLRLIYYSQIVNDFQKGDIAEGYSVSREKKESFPLTVTSAQKNPTAFYLCASITQGPNYGYTFGSGTRLTVV.

The V gene is TRBV19, the J gene TRBJ1-5; D is undetermined. V dropped 7 bases and J dropped 4 bases, with 17 bases sitting between them. The CDR3 has 15 residues. The germline CDR1 and CDR2 sequences are LNHDA and SQIVND (reference sequence). The CDR3 DNA is TGTGCCAGTATCGCGGGAGGTCTTAGTAATCAGCCCCAGCATTTT. This gives the protein CASIAGGLSNQPQHF.

This clone appeared a single time. This rearrangement joins TRBV19 to TRBJ1-2, with TRBD1 identical over 8 bases. V lost 7 bases, J lost 8 bases, and 18 bases stayed unmatched. Germline CDR1 LNHDA, CDR2 SQIVND (reference sequence). The CDR3 runs 16 residues. The CDR3 DNA sequence: TGTGCCAGTACCAAGACAGGGGAATCCTCCTATGAGGGCTACACCTTC. Protein sequence: CASTKTGESSYEGYTF.

This chain uses TRBV5-1 with TRBJ2-7; TRBD1 agrees at 7 bases. The CDR3 extends over 15 amino acids. V lost 0 bases and J lost 6; bases outside the gene matches: 9. From germline, CDR1 is SGHRS and CDR2 YFSETQ. In DNA, the CDR3 is TGCGCCAGCAGCTTGGAACAGGGGATATCTGGCGAGCAGTACTTC. Translating it yields CASSLEQGISGEQYF. Full variable domain (remainder filled in from reference TRBV5-1 and TRBJ2-7): KAGVTQTPRYLIKTRGQQVTLSCSPISGHRSVSWYQQTPGQGLQFLFEYFSETQRNKGNFPGRFSGRQFSNSRSEMNVSTLELGDSALYLCASSLEQGISGEQYFGPGTRLTVT.

The chain couples TRBV4-1 to TRBJ2-1; D is uncertain. Germline V lookup: CDR1 MGHRA, CDR2 YSYEKL. The CDR3 loop spans 12 amino acids. V lost 1 base and J 9 bases, leaving 7 bases between the germline ends. The CDR3 is CASSQAWSEQFF. The CDR3 coding sequence is TGCGCCAGCAGCCAAGCCTGGAGTGAGCAGTTCTTC.

This clone was detected a few times. This chain links TRBV27 with TRBJ1-1; 8 nucleotides agree with TRBD1. Germline trimming cut 0 bases from V and 5 bases from J; bases unmatched to any gene: 5. CDR1 MNHEY and CDR2 SMNVEV come from the germline V gene (reference sequence). The CDR3 is 15 amino acids. The CDR3 DNA follows: TGTGCCAGCAGTTTATCTCAGGGGGCAAGAACTGAAGCTTTCTTT. It codes for CASSLSQGARTEAFF.